This T cell receptor (beta chain) was obtained from a study of T cell repertoires in cytomegalovirus infection (dated by TCRdb to between 2018 and 2021). Describing the broader study: Recently identified HLA-C-restricted CMV epitopes, whose presentation resists viral immunomodulation, were targeted by peptide stimulations together with well-studied HLA-B-restricted epitopes. Donor HLA type was relevant to the analysis, because carriage of CMV infection together with the matching HLA type was indicated by public TCR beta signatures. Broader findings and caveats from the paper: The ex vivo response was dominated by HLA-C-restricted CMV-specific TCR beta clonotypes, and the single most frequent clonotype in two of eight donors was supplied by these HLA-C-restricted clonotypes. Carriers of CMV infection plus the relevant HLA type were discriminated by the cumulative frequency of public TCR beta family members in the study cohort and in an independent roughly 400-donor cohort.

The listed sequencing device is Illumina HiSeq 1500. The public reads were run again by TCRdb, first through fastp at Q25 and then through MiXCR, and only productive beta chains were kept. Rows with one shared CDR3 protein collapse into an entry with the most common genes and DNA. The sample profile shows some 920,000 distinct CDR3 sequences; around 30% of them were found once. The top ten clonotypes cover roughly 13% of the sample. CDR1 and CDR2, per the germline V gene (reference sequence), are SEHNR and FQNEAQ. Relative to germline, V is missing 5 bases and J is missing 5 bases, with 4 bases of the junction outside any gene match. From cysteine to phenylalanine, the CDR3 is 15 amino acids long. The retained sequence is limited to the CDR3, 45 bases, with the frame set at the first base. The meaning of the sample's treatment or condition label: in vitro stimulation with specific CMV peptide epitopes to enrich CMV-specific T cells.

Many counts were recorded for this clonotype. Which antigen it targets is not known. The input lacks base qualities; no much larger clone sits a single base away. This clonotype was obtained from a human donor in good health (CMV status not recorded). Some clones in this sample may be carry-over from other donors' samples. Recombination joined TRBV7-9 with TRBJ1-4; TRBD1 agrees with 11 junctional bases. The material sequenced was cultured CD8+ T cells from PBMCs, taken from culture after CMV antigen stimulation. The sequenced DNA: TGTGCCAGCAGCCTCGGGACAGGGGGAAATGAAAAACTGTTTTTT. Translated, this is CASSLGTGGNEKLFF.